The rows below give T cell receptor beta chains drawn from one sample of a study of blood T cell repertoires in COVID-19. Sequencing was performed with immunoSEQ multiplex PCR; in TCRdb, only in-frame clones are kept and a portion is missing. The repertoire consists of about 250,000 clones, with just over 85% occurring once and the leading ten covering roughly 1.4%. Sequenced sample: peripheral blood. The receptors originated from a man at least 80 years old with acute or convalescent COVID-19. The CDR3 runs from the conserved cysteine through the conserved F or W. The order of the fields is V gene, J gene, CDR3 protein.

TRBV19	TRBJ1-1	CASSIKRNTEAFF
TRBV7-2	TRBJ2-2	CASSPQLVKNTGELFF
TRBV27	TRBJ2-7	CASSTTGTGEQYF
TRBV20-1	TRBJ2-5	CSASPSGRAGETQYF
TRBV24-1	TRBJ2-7	CATSGAPGEQYF
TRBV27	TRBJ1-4	CASRKYTGTGFTNEKLFF
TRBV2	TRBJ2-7	CASKRGTGPTYEQYF
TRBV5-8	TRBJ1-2	CASSLELLSYGYTF
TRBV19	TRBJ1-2	CASSIPPGNYGYTF
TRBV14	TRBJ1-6	CASSLRTGDNSPLHF
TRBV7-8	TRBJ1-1	CASSLGGDTEAFF
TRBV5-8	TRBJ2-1	CASILRAGALAGALEQFF
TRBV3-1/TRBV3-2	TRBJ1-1	CASSLTSGGTEAFF
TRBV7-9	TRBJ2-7	CASSLVDSSYEQYF
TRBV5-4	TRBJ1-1	CASSPRNTGMNTEAFF
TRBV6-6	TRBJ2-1	CASSYSGQGHNEQFF
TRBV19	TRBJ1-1	CASSIYPREGRTEAFF
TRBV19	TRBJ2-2	CATNRDRVNTGELFF
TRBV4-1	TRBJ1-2	CASSQGDRDLYGYTF
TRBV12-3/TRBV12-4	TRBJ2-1	CASSFRGGEQFF
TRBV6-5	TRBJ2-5	CASRLATLQETQYF
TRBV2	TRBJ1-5	CASSEGGFQPQHF
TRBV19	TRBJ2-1	CASSIDAGTGSRNEQFF
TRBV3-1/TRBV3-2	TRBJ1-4	CASSQPGTEKLFF
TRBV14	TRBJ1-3	CASSQDLPGVSGNTIYF
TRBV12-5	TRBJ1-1	CASGLLGTGLMNTEAFF
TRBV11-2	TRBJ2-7	CASSLTGISYEQYF
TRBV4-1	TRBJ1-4	CASSQGEGAATNEKLFF